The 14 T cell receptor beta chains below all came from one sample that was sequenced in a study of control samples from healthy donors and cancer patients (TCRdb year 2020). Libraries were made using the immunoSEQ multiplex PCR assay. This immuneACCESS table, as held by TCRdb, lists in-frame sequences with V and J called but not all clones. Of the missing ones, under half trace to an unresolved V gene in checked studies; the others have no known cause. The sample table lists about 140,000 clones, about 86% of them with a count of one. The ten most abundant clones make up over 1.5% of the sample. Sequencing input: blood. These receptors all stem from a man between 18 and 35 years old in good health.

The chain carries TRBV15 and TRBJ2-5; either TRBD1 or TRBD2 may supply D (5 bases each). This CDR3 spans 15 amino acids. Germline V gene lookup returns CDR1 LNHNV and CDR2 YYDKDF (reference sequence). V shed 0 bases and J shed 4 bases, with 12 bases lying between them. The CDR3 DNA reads TGTGCCACCAGCAGAGAAGAGGGCCAGGGAGAGACCCAGTACTTC. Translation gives CATSREEGQGETQYF.

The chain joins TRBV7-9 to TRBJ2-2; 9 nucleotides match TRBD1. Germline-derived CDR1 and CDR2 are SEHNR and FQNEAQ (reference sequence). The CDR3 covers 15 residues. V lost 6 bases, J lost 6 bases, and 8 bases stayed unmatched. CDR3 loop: CASRSGTGPPGELFF. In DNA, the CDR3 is TGTGCCAGCAGGTCCGGGACAGGGCCCCCCGGGGAGCTGTTTTTT.

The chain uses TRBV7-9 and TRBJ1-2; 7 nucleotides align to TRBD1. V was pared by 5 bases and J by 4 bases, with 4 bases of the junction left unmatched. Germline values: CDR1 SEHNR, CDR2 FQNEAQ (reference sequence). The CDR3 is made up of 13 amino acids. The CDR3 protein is CASSLGTAYGYTF. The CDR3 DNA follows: TGTGCCAGCAGCCTCGGGACAGCCTATGGCTACACCTTC.

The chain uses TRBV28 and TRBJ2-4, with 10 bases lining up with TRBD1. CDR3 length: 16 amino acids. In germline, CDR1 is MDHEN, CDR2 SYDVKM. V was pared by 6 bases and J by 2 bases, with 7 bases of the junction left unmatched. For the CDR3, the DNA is TGTGCCAGCAGGCCCGACAGGGGGCTTTCCAAAAACATTCAGTACTTC. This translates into CASRPDRGLSKNIQYF.

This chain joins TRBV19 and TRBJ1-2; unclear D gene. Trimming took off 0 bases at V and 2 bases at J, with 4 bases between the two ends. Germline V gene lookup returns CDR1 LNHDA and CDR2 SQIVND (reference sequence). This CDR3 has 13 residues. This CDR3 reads CASSIDGNYGYTF. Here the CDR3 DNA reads TGTGCCAGTAGTATAGATGGAAACTATGGCTACACCTTC.

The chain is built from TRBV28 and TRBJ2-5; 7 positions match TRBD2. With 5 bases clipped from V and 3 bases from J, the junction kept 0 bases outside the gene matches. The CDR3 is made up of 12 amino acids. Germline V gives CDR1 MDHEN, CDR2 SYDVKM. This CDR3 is CASSSGEETQYF. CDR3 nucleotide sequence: TGTGCCAGCAGTAGCGGGGAAGAGACCCAGTACTTC. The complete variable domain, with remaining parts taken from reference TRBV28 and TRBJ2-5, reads DVKVTQSSRYLVKRTGEKVFLECVQDMDHENMFWYRQDPGLGLRLIYFSYDVKMKEKGDIPEGYSVSREKKERFSLILESASTNQTSMYLCASSSGEETQYFGPGTRLLVL.

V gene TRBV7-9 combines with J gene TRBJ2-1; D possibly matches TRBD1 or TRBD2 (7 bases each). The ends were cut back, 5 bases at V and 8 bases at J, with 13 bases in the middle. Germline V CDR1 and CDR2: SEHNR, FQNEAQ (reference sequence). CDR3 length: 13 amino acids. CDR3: CASSPTGRDEQFF. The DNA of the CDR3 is TGTGCCAGCAGCCCGACAGGGAGGGATGAGCAGTTCTTC.

The CDR3 region has the DNA TGTGCCAGCAGCTTGCGTTCTTGGACAGGGGTCAATGAGCAGTTCTTC. Residues: CASSLRSWTGVNEQFF. The chain employs TRBV5-6 and TRBJ2-1; TRBD1 matches at 9 bases. This CDR3 is built from 16 residues. CDR1 SGHDT and CDR2 YYEEEE come from the germline V gene. V lost 1 base, J lost 6 bases, and 8 bases stayed unmatched. The full variable domain, completed using reference TRBV5-6 and TRBJ2-1, is DAGVTQSPTHLIKTRGQQVTLRCSPKSGHDTVSWYQQALGQGPQFIFQYYEEEERQRGNFPDRFSGHQFPNYSSELNVNALLLGDSALYLCASSLRSWTGVNEQFFGPGTRLTVL.

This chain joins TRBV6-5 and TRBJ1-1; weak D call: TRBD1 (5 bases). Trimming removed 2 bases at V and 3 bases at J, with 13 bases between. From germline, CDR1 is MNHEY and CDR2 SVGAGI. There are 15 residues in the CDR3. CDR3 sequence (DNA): TGTGCCAGCAGTTACAGGGCCTGGGGGGACACTGAAGCTTTCTTT. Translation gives CASSYRAWGDTEAFF.

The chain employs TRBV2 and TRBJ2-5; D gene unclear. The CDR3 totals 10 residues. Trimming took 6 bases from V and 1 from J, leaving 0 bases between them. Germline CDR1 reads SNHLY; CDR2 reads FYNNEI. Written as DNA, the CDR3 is TGTGCCAGCAGCCAAGAGACCCAGTACTTC. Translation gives CASSQETQYF.

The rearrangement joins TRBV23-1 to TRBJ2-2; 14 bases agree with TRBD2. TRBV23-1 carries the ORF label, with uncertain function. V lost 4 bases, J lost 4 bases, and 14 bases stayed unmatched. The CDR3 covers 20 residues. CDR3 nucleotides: TGCGCCAGCAGTCCCGAGAGATGGACTAGCGGGGGGTGCGTCACCGGGGAGCTGTTTTTT. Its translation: CASSPERWTSGGCVTGELFF.

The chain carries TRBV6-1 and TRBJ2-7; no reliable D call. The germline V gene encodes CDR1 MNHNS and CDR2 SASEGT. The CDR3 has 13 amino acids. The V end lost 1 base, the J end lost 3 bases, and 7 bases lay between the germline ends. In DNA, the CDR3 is TGTGCCAGCAGTGAAGGGGGATTCTACGAGCAGTACTTC. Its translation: CASSEGGFYEQYF.

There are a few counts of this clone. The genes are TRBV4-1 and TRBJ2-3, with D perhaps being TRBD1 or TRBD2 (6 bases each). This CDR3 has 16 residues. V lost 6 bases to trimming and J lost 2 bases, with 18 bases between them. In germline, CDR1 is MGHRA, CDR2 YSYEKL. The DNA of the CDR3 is TGCGCCAGCAGGAGAGGGGGACTCGACAACACAGATACGCAGTATTTT. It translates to CASRRGGLDNTDTQYF.

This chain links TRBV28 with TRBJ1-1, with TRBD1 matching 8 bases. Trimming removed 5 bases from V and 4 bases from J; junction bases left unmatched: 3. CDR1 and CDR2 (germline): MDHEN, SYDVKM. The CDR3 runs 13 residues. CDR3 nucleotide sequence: TGTGCCAGCAGTACAGGGGGGACCACTGAAGCTTTCTTT. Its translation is CASSTGGTTEAFF. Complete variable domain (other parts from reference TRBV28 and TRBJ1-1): DVKVTQSSRYLVKRTGEKVFLECVQDMDHENMFWYRQDPGLGLRLIYFSYDVKMKEKGDIPEGYSVSREKKERFSLILESASTNQTSMYLCASSTGGTTEAFFGQGTRLTVV.